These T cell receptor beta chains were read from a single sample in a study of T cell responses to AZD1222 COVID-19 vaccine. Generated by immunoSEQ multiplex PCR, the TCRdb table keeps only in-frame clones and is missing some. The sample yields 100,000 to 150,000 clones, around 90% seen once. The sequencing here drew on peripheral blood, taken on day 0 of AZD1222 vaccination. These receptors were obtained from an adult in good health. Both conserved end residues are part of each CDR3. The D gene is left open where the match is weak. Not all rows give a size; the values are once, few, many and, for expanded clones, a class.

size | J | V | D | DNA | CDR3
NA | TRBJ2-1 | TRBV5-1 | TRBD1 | TGCGCCAGCAGCCCACAGGGGGATGAGCAGTTCTTC | CASSPQGDEQFF
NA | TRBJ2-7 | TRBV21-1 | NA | TGTGCCAGCAGCAAAGGTGGCCGGGGGACCTACGAGCAGTACTTC | CASSKGGRGTYEQYF
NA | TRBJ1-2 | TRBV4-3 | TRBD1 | TGCGCCAGCAGCCCCGGGGGTGGGTCAGGGGGCGCCAGCGACGGCTACACCTTC | CASSPGGGSGGASDGYTF
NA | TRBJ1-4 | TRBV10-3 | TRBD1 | TGTGCCACGCAGGGGGGGCAGGAAAAACTGTTTTTT | CATQGGQEKLFF
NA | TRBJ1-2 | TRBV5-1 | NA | TGCGCCAGCAGCTTGGGGGGCGCCTATGATGGCTACACCTTC | CASSLGGAYDGYTF
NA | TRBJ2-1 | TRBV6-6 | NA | TGTGCCAGCACCGAGCAAAGGATGGGGTACAATGAGCAGTTCTTC | CASTEQRMGYNEQFF
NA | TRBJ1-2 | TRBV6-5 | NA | TGTGCCAGCAGTTATTACGGATCCTATGGCTACACCTTC | CASSYYGSYGYTF
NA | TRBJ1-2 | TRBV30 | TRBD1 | TGTGCCTGGAGTGGAACCAGGGGGCGTTATGGCTACACCTTC | CAWSGTRGRYGYTF
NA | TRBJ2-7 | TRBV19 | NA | TGTGCCAGTAGCCAGGACCCAGCTTCCTACGAGCAGTACTTC | CASSQDPASYEQYF
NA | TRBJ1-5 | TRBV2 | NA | TGTGCCAGCAGTGTTGAGGGACGAAATCAGCCCCAGCATTTT | CASSVEGRNQPQHF
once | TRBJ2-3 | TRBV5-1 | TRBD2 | TGCGCCAGCAGCGGAGCTAGCGGTAGCACAGATACGCAGTATTTT | CASSGASGSTDTQYF
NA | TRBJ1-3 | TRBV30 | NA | TGTGCCTGGAGTGTTGGACCCCGCAACACCATATATTTT | CAWSVGPRNTIYF
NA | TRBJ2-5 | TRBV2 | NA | TGTGCCAGCACGGAAGAGTCGGCGGAGACCCAGTACTTC | CASTEESAETQYF
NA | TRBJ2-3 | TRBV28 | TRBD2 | TGTGCCAGCAGGTCCGGGACTAGCGGGAAAGATACGCAGTATTTT | CASRSGTSGKDTQYF
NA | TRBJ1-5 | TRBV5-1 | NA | TGCGCCAGCAGCTTGGGGACGGGGTTTCATCAGCCCCAGCATTTT | CASSLGTGFHQPQHF
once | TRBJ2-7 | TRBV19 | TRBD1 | TGTGCCAGTAGTACGGACAGGAAATACGAGCAGTACTTC | CASSTDRKYEQYF
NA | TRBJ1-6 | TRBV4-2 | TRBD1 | TGTGCCAGCAGCCAAGATCGTGGGACAGGGGGCCTACCCCTCCACTTT | CASSQDRGTGGLPLHF
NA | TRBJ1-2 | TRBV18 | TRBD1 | TGTGCCAGCTCGCCGACGAAGGACAGGGTGGCTAACTATGGCTACACCTTC | CASSPTKDRVANYGYTF
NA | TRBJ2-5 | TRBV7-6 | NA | TGTGCCAGCAGCGAAGGGGGAATTGGGCAAGAGACCCAGTACTTC | CASSEGGIGQETQYF
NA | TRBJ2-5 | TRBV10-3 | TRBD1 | TGTGCCATCGGACAGGGTCAAGAGACCCAGTACTTC | CAIGQGQETQYF
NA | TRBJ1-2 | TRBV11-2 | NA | TGTGCCAGCAGCTTAACGACGGGGAGCTATGGCTACACCTTC | CASSLTTGSYGYTF
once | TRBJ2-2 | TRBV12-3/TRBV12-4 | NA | TGTGCCAGCAGTTTGCTGGCCGGGGAGCTGTTTTTT | CASSLLAGELFF
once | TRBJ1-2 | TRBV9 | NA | TGTGCCAGCACCGAGGGGGGAGGCTATGGCTACACCTTC | CASTEGGGYGYTF
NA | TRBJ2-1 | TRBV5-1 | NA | TGCGCCAGCAGCTTGAACACTAACAATGAGCAGTTCTTC | CASSLNTNNEQFF
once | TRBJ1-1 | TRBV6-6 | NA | TGTGCCAGCAGTTCCGACAGGATTGCTTTCTTT | CASSSDRIAFF
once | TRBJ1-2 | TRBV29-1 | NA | TGCAGCGTTGAACTCTCGTCGGGAGGAGGCTACACCTTC | CSVELSSGGGYTF
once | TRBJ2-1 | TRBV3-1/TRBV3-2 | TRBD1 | TGTGCCAGCAGCCGCTCGGGGGACAGGGGCTCCTCCTACAATGAGCAGTTCTTC | CASSRSGDRGSSYNEQFF
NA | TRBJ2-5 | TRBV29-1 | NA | TGCAGCGTTGATGGGCCCGCGGGCTTCGGGACCCAGTACTTC | CSVDGPAGFGTQYF
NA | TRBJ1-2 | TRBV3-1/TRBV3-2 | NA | TGTGCCAGCAGCCGCTTTCTCCTGGGGGGCTACACCTTC | CASSRFLLGGYTF
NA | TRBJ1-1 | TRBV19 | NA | TGTGCCAGTAGTACGAGGTCCCTGAACACTGAAGCTTTCTTT | CASSTRSLNTEAFF
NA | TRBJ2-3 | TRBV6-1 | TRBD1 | TGTGCCAGCAGTGATAGGGACAGAGAGAGGGATACGCAGTATTTT | CASSDRDRERDTQYF
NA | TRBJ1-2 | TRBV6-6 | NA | TGTGCCAGCAGTTACCAACCGATCTACACCTTC | CASSYQPIYTF
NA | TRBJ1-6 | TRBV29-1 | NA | TGCAGCGTGTCCATAGGACCCGATCGAAATTCACCCCTCCACTTT | CSVSIGPDRNSPLHF
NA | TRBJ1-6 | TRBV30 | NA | TGTGCCTGGAGTTGGGGTCTCGGGGGGTTACCCCTCCACTTT | CAWSWGLGGLPLHF
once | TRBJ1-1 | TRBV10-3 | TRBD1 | TGTGCCATCACCCCAGACAGGGGGCGCCCGGACACTGAAGCTTTCTTT | CAITPDRGRPDTEAFF
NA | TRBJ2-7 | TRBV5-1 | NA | TGCGCCAGCAGCTTGGAGGGGGGCGCGGCCCACGAGCAGTACTTC | CASSLEGGAAHEQYF
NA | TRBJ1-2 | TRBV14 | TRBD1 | TGTGCCAGCAGCCAAGAGCGGACAGGGCTGTCGATGACCTGGGGCTACACCTTC | CASSQERTGLSMTWGYTF
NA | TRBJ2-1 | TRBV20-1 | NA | TGCAGTGCTCGATACTACAATGAGCAGTTCTTC | CSARYYNEQFF
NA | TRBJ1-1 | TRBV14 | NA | TGTGCCAGCAGTTTGGGGGGGGCCAGCCCTACTTTCTTT | CASSLGGASPTFF
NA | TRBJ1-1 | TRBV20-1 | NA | TGCAGTGCGGGGACTGAAGCTTTCTTT | CSAGTEAFF
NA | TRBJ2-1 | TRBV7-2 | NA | TGTGCCAGCAGCTTAAATAGGGCGGTCGATGAGCAGTTCTTC | CASSLNRAVDEQFF
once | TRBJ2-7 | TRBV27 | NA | TGTGCCAGCAGTTTGGACGGGGTAGGGGGCGAGCAGTACTTC | CASSLDGVGGEQYF